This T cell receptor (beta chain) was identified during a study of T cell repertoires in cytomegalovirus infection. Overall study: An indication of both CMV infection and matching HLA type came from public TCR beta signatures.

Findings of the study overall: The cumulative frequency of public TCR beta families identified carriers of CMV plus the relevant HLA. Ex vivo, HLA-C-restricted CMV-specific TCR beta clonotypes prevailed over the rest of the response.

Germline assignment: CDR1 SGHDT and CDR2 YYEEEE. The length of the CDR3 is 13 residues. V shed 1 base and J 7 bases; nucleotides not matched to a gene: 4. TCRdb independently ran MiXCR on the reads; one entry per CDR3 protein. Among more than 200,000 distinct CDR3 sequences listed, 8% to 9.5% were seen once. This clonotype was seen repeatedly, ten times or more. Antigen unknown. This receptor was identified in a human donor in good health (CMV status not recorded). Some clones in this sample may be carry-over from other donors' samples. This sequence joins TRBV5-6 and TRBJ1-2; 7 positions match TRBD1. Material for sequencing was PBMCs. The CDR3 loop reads CASSLPRGPGYTF. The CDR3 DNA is TGTGCCAGCAGCTTGCCAAGGGGGCCTGGCTACACCTTC.